These 8 T cell receptor beta chains were sequenced from one sample in a study of T cell responses to AZD1222 COVID-19 vaccine. Method: immunoSEQ multiplex PCR; TCRdb's copy keeps in-frame clones and lacks some. The sample lists roughly 80,000 clones; around 89% were seen once. The sequencing here drew on peripheral blood, taken on day 0 of MenACWY control vaccination. These TCRs come from an adult in good health.

The rearrangement links TRBV10-3 to TRBJ1-1; possibly TRBD1 for D (5 bases). The CDR3 is 16 residues long. V was trimmed by 0 bases and J by 0 bases, leaving 11 bases between them. Looked up from germline, CDR1 is ENHRY and CDR2 is SYGVKD. The CDR3 nucleotides are TGTGCCATCAGTGAGTCGACTAGGGGAATGAACACTGAAGCTTTCTTT. It codes for CAISESTRGMNTEAFF.

The chain has TRBV9 and TRBJ1-5; D is possibly TRBD1 (5 bases). The V gene's germline CDR1 is SGDLS and CDR2 YYNGEE. The CDR3 has 14 amino acids. The V and J ends lost 0 bases and 6 bases respectively, with 10 bases between them. CDR3: CASSVGGEGQPQHF. The CDR3 nucleotides read TGTGCCAGCAGCGTAGGGGGGGAAGGTCAGCCCCAGCATTTT.

The rearrangement links TRBV7-8 to TRBJ1-1; 8 nucleotides align to TRBD1. This CDR3 comprises 14 residues. Germline assignment: CDR1 SGHVS and CDR2 FQNEAQ. After removal of 5 bases from V and 2 bases from J, the junction contained 4 bases not matched to a gene. The CDR3 nucleotides are TGTGCCAGCAGCCCGGGACAGGCCAACACTGAAGCTTTCTTT. Its translation is CASSPGQANTEAFF.

The chain uses TRBV20-1 and TRBJ2-1; D unresolved. CDR1 DFQATT and CDR2 SNEGSKA come from the germline V gene (reference sequence). Trimming took off 0 bases at V and 10 bases at J, with 4 bases between the two ends. This CDR3 has 10 amino acids. The CDR3 loop is CSARDKEQFF. The CDR3 DNA sequence: TGCAGTGCTAGAGATAAAGAGCAGTTCTTC.

This chain connects TRBV10-3 to TRBJ2-7; TRBD2 matches at 7 bases. The V gene end was trimmed by 10 bases and the J gene end by 2 bases; junction bases not matched to a gene: 5. This CDR3 has 12 amino acids. Germline assignment: CDR1 ENHRY and CDR2 SYGVKD. The CDR3 reads CATGSGTYEQYF. Written as DNA, the CDR3 is TGTGCCACAGGGAGCGGGACCTACGAGCAGTACTTC.

The chain joins TRBV3-1 (or the pseudogene TRBV3-2) to TRBJ2-4; D unclear. Trimming took off 1 base at V and 0 bases at J, with 7 bases between the two ends. The CDR3 extends over 15 amino acids. CDR1 and CDR2 from the germline V gene are LGHDT and YNNKEL (reference sequence). The CDR3 DNA is TGTGCCAGCAGCCAAGGGGCCACAGCCAAAAACATTCAGTACTTC. Translation gives CASSQGATAKNIQYF.

V usage is TRBV7-8 and J usage is TRBJ1-1; D call uncertain. The V gene's germline CDR1 is SGHVS and CDR2 FQNEAQ. The CDR3 spans 12 residues. The V gene lost 5 bases and the J gene lost 7 bases, with 11 bases spanning the gap. CDR3 coding DNA: TGTGCCAGCAGCCAAACGGGGAATGAAGCTTTCTTT. Translation: CASSQTGNEAFF. The full variable domain, in which reference TRBV7-8 and TRBJ1-1 provide the parts outside the CDR3, is GAGVSQSPRYKVAKRGQDVALRCDPISGHVSLFWYQQALGQGPEFLTYFQNEAQLDKSGLPSDRFFAERPEGSVSTLKIQRTQQEDSAVYLCASSQTGNEAFFGQGTRLTVV.

The chain couples TRBV5-1 to TRBJ1-4; D ambiguous. This CDR3 has 18 amino acids. The V end was cut by 4 bases, the J end by 0 bases, with 19 bases between. Germline values: CDR1 SGHRS, CDR2 YFSETQ. CDR3: CASSPRGSSAATNEKLFF. The DNA for the CDR3 is TGCGCCAGCAGCCCCCGGGGATCCTCTGCTGCAACTAATGAAAAACTGTTTTTT. The full variable domain, rest sourced from reference TRBV5-1 and TRBJ1-4, is KAGVTQTPRYLIKTRGQQVTLSCSPISGHRSVSWYQQTPGQGLQFLFEYFSETQRNKGNFPGRFSGRQFSNSRSEMNVSTLELGDSALYLCASSPRGSSAATNEKLFFGSGTQLSVL.